The rows below give T cell receptor beta chains drawn from one sample of a study of CD8 T cells in ankylosing spondylitis. TCRdb analysed the 5' RACE reads with MiXCR anew, one entry per CDR3 protein. The sample contains fewer than 550,000 distinct CDR3 sequences, about 5.2% of which appear only once. What was sequenced was blood, either unsorted or a sorted T cell fraction (not recorded which). The receptors originated from a male donor with ankylosing spondylitis. The CDR3 runs from the conserved cysteine through the conserved F or W. The order of the fields is CDR3 protein, J gene, V gene.

CSAREGTGKAEAFF,TRBJ1-1,TRBV20-1
CASRSTSGGAETQYF,TRBJ2-5,TRBV12-3/TRBV12-4
CASSFGRGGYGYTF,TRBJ1-2,TRBV5-5
CASSFRQKGLAGGRYDNEQFF,TRBJ2-1,TRBV11-2
CASSPGQGAGEEQYF,TRBJ2-7,TRBV11-3
CSGRRGVDTEAFF,TRBJ1-1,TRBV20-1
CASSPRTGRGGVAFF,TRBJ1-1,TRBV18
CASSPIPTLALNTGELFF,TRBJ2-2,TRBV28
CASSYGTSGAQYF,TRBJ2-7,TRBV7-2
CASTWGQTVYGYTF,TRBJ1-2,TRBV12-3/TRBV12-4
CASSLRPYEQYF,TRBJ2-7,TRBV7-2
CASSLEGIQETQYF,TRBJ2-5,TRBV7-9
CSVRAGGFDTEAFF,TRBJ1-1,TRBV29-1
CATSVGTSGWGGEFF,TRBJ2-1,TRBV24-1
CASSQTLLREFNNEQFF,TRBJ2-1,TRBV4-3
CASNIQESYGYTF,TRBJ1-2,TRBV12-3/TRBV12-4
CSVGGGSGSYNEQFF,TRBJ2-1,TRBV29-1
CAIRGTGLYEQYF,TRBJ2-7,TRBV10-3
CASTSWVRNTEAFF,TRBJ1-1,TRBV7-2
CSVGKRRQETQYF,TRBJ2-5,TRBV29-1
CASSQGPKGYQFF,TRBJ2-1,TRBV14
CASSLSGTGGYTF,TRBJ1-2,TRBV28
CSAGSLSAYNEQFF,TRBJ2-1,TRBV20-1
CSVESLAGGYEQYF,TRBJ2-7,TRBV29-1
CASSPRGAQFF,TRBJ2-1,TRBV18